The 31 T cell receptor beta chains presented below share a single source sample, sequenced in a study of shared clonotypes between healthy human individuals. Generated by immunoSEQ multiplex PCR, the TCRdb table keeps only in-frame clones and is missing some. The sample lists about half a million clones, roughly 80% seen once, with 12% in the top ten. Specimen: PBMCs. Receptors were obtained from a woman aged 40 to 55 in good health. Some clones in this sample may be carry-over from other donors' samples.

V gene TRBV14 combines with J gene TRBJ2-7; D might be TRBD1 (7 bases). V lost 4 bases, J lost 2 bases, and 12 bases lay in between. CDR1 and CDR2 from the germline V gene are SGHDN and FVKESK. This CDR3 has 14 residues. CDR3 sequence reads: CASSLAGGPYEQYF. The CDR3 DNA sequence: TGTGCCAGCAGCCTAGCAGGGGGGCCCTACGAGCAGTACTTC.

The chain combines TRBV5-4 with TRBJ1-2; D is possibly TRBD1 (6 bases). This CDR3 contains 16 residues. Germline lookup yields CDR1 SGHNT and CDR2 YYREEE (reference sequence). The V end lost 4 bases, the J end lost 2 bases, and 18 bases lay between the germline ends. CDR3 bases: TGTGCCAGCAGCAACCTGGACAGAGGTGCGAACTATGGCTACACCTTC. Protein: CASSNLDRGANYGYTF.

This clone came up a few times. For the CDR3, the DNA is TGTGCCAGCAGTGACGGACTCTCCAACACTGAAGCTTTCTTT. As protein: CASSDGLSNTEAFF. V is TRBV25-1 and J is TRBJ1-1; no clear D. The V gene lost 3 bases and the J gene lost 2 bases, with 10 bases spanning the gap. The CDR3 consists of 14 residues. Germline CDR1 MGHDK, CDR2 SYGVNS.

The chain employs TRBV11-2 and TRBJ2-1, with 11 bases lining up with TRBD2. Germline loops: CDR1 SGHAT, CDR2 FQNNGV. J lost 4 bases, V lost 3 bases, and 5 bases had no gene match. This CDR3 contains 16 residues. The CDR3 DNA is TGTGCCAGCAGCTTCCGACTAGCGGGACCTTACAATGAGCAGTTCTTC. Encoded protein: CASSFRLAGPYNEQFF.

The chain couples TRBV28 to TRBJ1-5; no clear D gene. With 6 bases removed from V and 0 bases from J, the gap between germline ends came to 12 bases. The CDR3 length is 15 residues. Germline V gene data show CDR1 as MDHEN and CDR2 as SYDVKM. The CDR3 here is CASRRTAYSNQPQHF. CDR3 nucleotides: TGTGCCAGCAGGCGAACAGCGTATAGCAATCAGCCCCAGCATTTT.

With regard to this clone: Germline is not matched at one junction end, which may reflect a read error. The genes are TRBV6-5 and TRBJ2-2; no clear D gene. Germline CDR1 reads MNHEY; CDR2 reads SVGAGI. The CDR3 runs to 15 residues. This CDR3 reads CAGSPKVANTGELFF. For the CDR3, the DNA is TGTGCCGGCAGTCCCAAAGTAGCGAACACCGGGGAGCTGTTTTTT.

This clone was detected once. The V gene is TRBV29-1, the J gene TRBJ1-1; TRBD1 aligns across 7 bases. Germline values: CDR1 SQVTM, CDR2 ANQGSEA. With V trimmed by 3 bases and J by 0 bases, 4 bases remained unmatched. CDR3 length: 14 amino acids. The CDR3 DNA sequence: TGCAGCGTTGAGGGGGGACAGATGAACACTGAAGCTTTCTTT. Amino acid sequence: CSVEGGQMNTEAFF.

In regard to this clone: Distinct nucleotide sequences in the sample also encode this CDR3. The chain links TRBV18 to TRBJ2-7; 10 nucleotides align to TRBD1. The CDR3 is 15 amino acids. Germline V gene sequence: CDR1 KGHSH, CDR2 LQKENI. The trim removed 5 bases at V and 0 bases at J, leaving 4 bases unmatched. The CDR3 sequence is CASSRDRGSSYEQYF. For the CDR3, the DNA is TGTGCCAGCTCAAGGGACAGGGGCAGCTCCTACGAGCAGTACTTC.

CDR3 sequence (DNA): TGCGCCAGCAGCCAAGATGTAGGGAGCCACACAGATACGCAGTATTTT. Translation gives CASSQDVGSHTDTQYF. The rearrangement links TRBV4-3 to TRBJ2-3; possible D gene TRBD2, 5 bases. Germline V gene data show CDR1 as LGHNA and CDR2 as YSLEER. The V end lost 0 bases, the J end lost 2 bases, and 12 bases lay between the germline ends. This CDR3 is 16 amino acids long.

The chain has TRBV7-9 and TRBJ2-2; 12 positions match TRBD2. Germline V CDR1 and CDR2: SEHNR, FQNEAQ (reference sequence). The CDR3 consists of 18 residues. V was pared by 5 bases and J by 2 bases, with 9 bases of the junction left unmatched. The CDR3 DNA follows: TGTGCCAGCAGCCCAAAGCCCGGACTAGCGGGAAACACCGGGGAGCTGTTTTTT. It codes for CASSPKPGLAGNTGELFF.

The rearrangement links TRBV7-3 to TRBJ2-1; 10 positions agree with TRBD2. This CDR3 has 16 residues. Unmatched junction bases numbered 6, after V lost 2 bases and J lost 5 bases. Germline CDR1 reads SGHTA; CDR2 reads FQGTGA. In DNA, the CDR3 is TGTGCCAGCAGCTTAGTGGGGACTAGCGAAAACAATGAGCAGTTCTTC. This gives the protein CASSLVGTSENNEQFF.

Comments on this clone: A far more abundant clone sits one base away, making this likely a read error. The CDR3: CASSLLRDTGTNVLTF. DNA for the CDR3: TGTGCCAGCAGTTTATTACGGGATACTGGGACCAACGTCCTGACTTTC. This chain connects TRBV28 to TRBJ2-6; D is perhaps TRBD2 (5 bases). This CDR3 region has 16 residues. The germline CDR1 and CDR2 sequences are MDHEN and SYDVKM.

The chain is built from TRBV28 and TRBJ2-7, with TRBD1 matching over 8 bases. Unmatched junction bases numbered 5, after V lost 5 bases and J lost 2 bases. The germline CDR1 and CDR2 sequences are MDHEN and SYDVKM. The CDR3 totals 14 residues. The CDR3 reads CASSPQGVTYEQYF. CDR3 sequence (DNA): TGTGCCAGCAGTCCACAGGGGGTTACCTACGAGCAGTACTTC. Full variable domain (rest looked up from reference TRBV28 and TRBJ2-7): DVKVTQSSRYLVKRTGEKVFLECVQDMDHENMFWYRQDPGLGLRLIYFSYDVKMKEKGDIPEGYSVSREKKERFSLILESASTNQTSMYLCASSPQGVTYEQYFGPGTRLTVT.

The chain joins TRBV30 to TRBJ1-1; no reliable D call. CDR1 GTSNPN and CDR2 SVGIG come from the germline V gene (reference sequence). The CDR3 spans 13 residues. Deletions cut 1 base from V and 3 bases from J, with 9 bases between. In DNA, the CDR3 is TGTGCCTGGAGTGCGGAGGTTGACACTGAAGCTTTCTTT. Its protein product is CAWSAEVDTEAFF.

The chain combines TRBV5-1 with TRBJ2-7, with D tentatively TRBD1 (6 bases). This CDR3 contains 15 residues. Germline CDR1 is SGHRS and CDR2 is YFSETQ. V lost 6 bases to trimming and J lost 4 bases, with 20 bases between them. This CDR3 reads CASTPGTPAGYEQYF. The CDR3 nucleotides are TGCGCCAGCACGCCCGGGACACCCGCTGGGTACGAGCAGTACTTC.

Regarding this clone: A far larger clone is just one base off, so this is likely a read error. This sequence joins TRBV7-2 and TRBJ2-1; D gene ambiguous. Per the germline V gene, CDR1 is SGHTA and CDR2 is FQGNSA. This CDR3 spans 12 amino acids. The CDR3, as DNA: TGTGTCAGCAGCAGAACCTTGGATGAGCAGTTCTTC. Translating it yields CVSSRTLDEQFF.

As to this clone: A read error is possible here, since a much larger clone lies one base away. The rearrangement uses TRBV4-2 and TRBJ1-6; 7 bases are a match to TRBD1. CDR1 and CDR2 (germline): LGHNA, YNFKEQ. This CDR3 spans 18 amino acids. The DNA for the CDR3 is TGTACCAGCAGCCGAGATCAGGGGGGTATTGGATATAATTCACCCCTCCACTTT. Encoded protein: CTSSRDQGGIGYNSPLHF.

The V and J genes are TRBV18 and TRBJ1-1; maybe TRBD1 (5 bases). The germline CDR1 and CDR2 sequences are KGHSH and LQKENI. V dropped 3 bases and J dropped 5 bases, with 13 bases sitting between them. The CDR3 spans 14 residues. In nucleotides, the CDR3 is TGTGCCAGCTCACCTCAGGGAGAGGGAACTGAAGCTTTCTTT. Its protein product is CASSPQGEGTEAFF.

As to this clone: A far larger clone is one base from this, pointing to a likely read error. Other DNA sequences in this specimen translate into the identical CDR3. The CDR3 bases are TGTGCCAGCGGGACAGGGACATACGAGCAGTACTTC. Encoded protein: CASGTGTYEQYF. The chain uses TRBV25-1 and TRBJ2-5; 9 positions match TRBD1. TRBJ2-7 matches the DNA end more closely, so the J call is doubtful. Germline V gene lookup returns CDR1 MGHDK and CDR2 SYGVNS. This CDR3 has 12 residues.

In the case of this clone: Since a far larger clone is one base different, this is likely a read error. CDR3 residues: CASSLAVAGGPQGTQYF. CDR3 nucleotide sequence: TGCGCCAGCAGCTTGGCCGTAGCGGGAGGCCCCCAAGGGACCCAGTACTTC. The chain joins TRBV5-1 to TRBJ2-5, with 10 bases lining up with TRBD2. Germline lookup yields CDR1 SGHRS and CDR2 YFSETQ. The CDR3 covers 17 residues. The full variable domain, with the rest looked up from reference TRBV5-1 and TRBJ2-5, is KAGVTQTPRYLIKTRGQQVTLSCSPISGHRSVSWYQQTPGQGLQFLFEYFSETQRNKGNFPGRFSGRQFSNSRSEMNVSTLELGDSALYLCASSLAVAGGPQGTQYFGPGTRLLVL.

The chain recombines TRBV27 with TRBJ2-5, with no clear D. V was trimmed by 4 bases and J by 6 bases, leaving 12 bases between them. The germline gives CDR1 MNHEY, CDR2 SMNVEV (reference sequence). The CDR3 covers 13 residues. For the CDR3, the DNA is TGTGCCAGCAGTTCTAACAGATGGAAGACCCAGTACTTC. This codes for CASSSNRWKTQYF.

The gene calls are TRBV27 and TRBJ1-1; 8 bases match TRBD1. V shed 5 bases and J 11 bases; nucleotides not matched to a gene: 10. The CDR3 runs to 13 residues. Germline loops: CDR1 MNHEY, CDR2 SMNVEV (reference sequence). CDR3 DNA sequence: TGTGCCAGCAGTCCTCGACAGGGGCGGGAGGCTTTCTTT. Translating gives CASSPRQGREAFF.

The table lists this clone with a count of one. The CDR3, as DNA: TGTGCCAGCAGCCCGAGACTAGCGGGGGAAGAGACCCAGTACTTC. Residues: CASSPRLAGEETQYF. The rearrangement uses TRBV5-4 and TRBJ2-5; TRBD2 agrees at 12 bases. Germline V gene lookup returns CDR1 SGHNT and CDR2 YYREEE (reference sequence). The V segment lost 4 bases and the J segment 3 bases; nucleotides outside the gene matches: 4. CDR3 size: 15 residues.

The V gene is TRBV7-3, the J gene TRBJ2-3; D possibly corresponds to TRBD1 (6 bases). Germline V gene sequence: CDR1 SGHTA, CDR2 FQGTGA. The CDR3 contains 14 residues. Trimming shortened V by 2 bases and J by 2 bases, and 8 bases separated the two germline ends. The CDR3 DNA reads TGTGCCAGCAGCTTAGGACAGCCCACAGATACGCAGTATTTT. Its translation: CASSLGQPTDTQYF.

In DNA form, the CDR3 reads TGTGCCAGCAGCGTAGCTGGGGGACCCAGGAACACCGGGGAGCTGTTTTTT. It yields the protein CASSVAGGPRNTGELFF. The J gene is TRBJ2-2, the V gene TRBV9; D is perhaps TRBD1 or TRBD2 (5 bases each). Between the trimmed V and J ends, which lost 0 bases and 1 base, there was a span of 13 bases. The germline V gene encodes CDR1 SGDLS and CDR2 YYNGEE. The length of the CDR3 is 17 residues.

In this sample, this clone turned up a few times. The chain links TRBV6-6 to TRBJ2-7; 7 nucleotides align to TRBD2. This CDR3 spans 14 amino acids. The junction had 6 bases not matched to a gene; V was cut back by 7 bases and J by 0 bases. The V gene's germline CDR1 is MNHNY and CDR2 SVGAGI (reference sequence). In DNA, the CDR3 is TGTGCCAGCATTTCAGCGGGGTTCTCCTACGAGCAGTACTTC. Translating gives CASISAGFSYEQYF.

In the case of this clone: Given a far larger clone just one base away, this is likely a sequencing read error. Other DNA sequences of this sample code for an identical CDR3. The chain is built from TRBV6-5 and TRBJ2-7; D is undetermined. CDR3 length equals 14 residues. Germline CDR1 and CDR2: MNHEY and SVGAGI. V lost 10 bases to trimming and J lost 4 bases, with 20 bases between them. The chain's CDR3 is CATSTPGRPYEQYF. DNA of the CDR3: TGTGCCACCTCTACACCGGGTAGGCCTTACGAGCAGTACTTC.

As to this clone: A far bigger clonotype differs at one base, so this is likely a read error. The gene calls are TRBV7-9 and TRBJ2-4; D gene uncertain. Germline V gene data show CDR1 as SEHNR and CDR2 as FQNEAQ (reference sequence). The CDR3 is 16 residues long. Trimming stripped 5 bases from V and 0 bases from J, with 14 bases between. The DNA for the CDR3 is TGTGCCAGCAGCCAGGCGGTACAGCTAGCCAAAAACATTCAGTACTTC. Its translation: CASSQAVQLAKNIQYF.

V is TRBV6-1 and J is TRBJ2-7; 9 nucleotides match TRBD1. Germline V gene lookup returns CDR1 MNHNS and CDR2 SASEGT. CDR3 length: 15 amino acids. J gave up 0 bases and V 4 bases, and 4 bases lay outside the gene matches. In DNA form, the CDR3 reads TGTGCCAGCAGTGTTGGGACAGGGAGCTCCTACGAGCAGTACTTC. Its protein is CASSVGTGSSYEQYF.

On this clone itself: With only one base between it and a far larger clone, this is likely a read error. This sample includes further DNA sequences coding for the same CDR3. The rearrangement uses TRBV18 and TRBJ2-5; D possibly corresponds to TRBD1 (5 bases). Per germline, CDR1 KGHSH and CDR2 LQKENI. The CDR3 spans 13 residues. The ends were cut back, 5 bases at V and 2 bases at J, with 9 bases in the middle. CDR3: CASSAQAQETQYF. The CDR3 DNA follows: TGTGCCAGCTCAGCACAGGCACAAGAGACCCAGTACTTC.

Comment on this clone: The same CDR3 can be traced to other DNA sequences in this sample. The V gene is TRBV15, the J gene TRBJ1-3, with D possibly being TRBD1 (5 bases). The ends were cut back, 0 bases at V and 2 bases at J, with 8 bases in the middle. Looked up from germline, CDR1 is LNHNV and CDR2 is YYDKDF (reference sequence). The CDR3 runs 15 residues. The CDR3 sequence is CATSRDSGAGNTIYF. The DNA for the CDR3 is TGTGCCACCAGCAGAGATTCGGGGGCTGGAAACACCATATATTTT.